This T cell receptor (beta chain) came from a study of cytomegalovirus exposure and HLA in healthy donors. A multiplex PCR was run with 60 Vbeta primers and 13 Jbeta primers. The data were produced by immunoSEQ multiplex PCR, yet TCRdb's version contains in-frame clones alone and is incomplete. The data show approximately 70,000 clones, and the top ten clones hold approximately 1.6%. Trimming stripped 0 bases from V and 2 bases from J, with 9 bases between. CDR3 length: 14 residues. Germline assignment: CDR1 SGDLS and CDR2 YYNGEE. The gene calls are TRBV9 and TRBJ2-7; TRBD2 might be the D (5 bases). The sequencing input was PBMCs. The receptor was derived from a young woman in good health and CMV-seronegative. CDR3 protein: CASSVADYPYEQYF. CDR3 in DNA: TGTGCCAGCAGCGTAGCTGACTATCCCTACGAGCAGTACTTC.